The 16 T cell receptor beta chains in this list originate from one sample, sequenced in a study of T cells and Merkel cell carcinoma outcomes. Clones were read by immunoSEQ multiplex PCR, and TCRdb kept only the in-frame ones, dropping some. The sample shows some 21,000 clones, roughly 82% of them seen only once. The sequencing input was tumor tissue from Merkel cell carcinoma. These receptors came from a human donor with Merkel cell carcinoma.

V usage is TRBV29-1 and J usage is TRBJ2-7; 11 bases align to TRBD1. Germline V CDR1 and CDR2: SQVTM, ANQGSEA. The CDR3 spans 14 residues. The V and J ends lost 3 bases and 2 bases, in that order; junction bases with no gene match: 3. The chain's CDR3 is CSVDGTGGAYEQYF. CDR3 DNA sequence: TGCAGCGTTGACGGGACAGGGGGGGCCTACGAGCAGTACTTC.

The rearrangement uses TRBV5-4 and TRBJ1-1; 8 bases match TRBD1. CDR3 length equals 13 residues. V shed 4 bases, J shed 3 bases, and the junction held 2 bases outside the gene matches. The germline V gene has CDR1 SGHNT and CDR2 YYREEE (reference sequence). The CDR3 spells CASSPTGDTEAFF. The CDR3 nucleotides are TGTGCCAGCAGCCCGACAGGGGACACTGAAGCTTTCTTT.

The table lists this clone with a few counts. The chain couples TRBV4-1 to TRBJ1-1; no clear D. The germline V gene has CDR1 MGHRA and CDR2 YSYEKL. The CDR3 covers 15 residues. Between the trimmed V and J ends, which lost 3 bases and 2 bases, there was a span of 13 bases. CDR3 amino acids: CASSQPQAANTEAFF. DNA for the CDR3: TGCGCCAGCAGCCAGCCCCAGGCGGCTAACACTGAAGCTTTCTTT.

The V call is TRBV9, the J call TRBJ1-2; D is undetermined. CDR1 is SGDLS, CDR2 YYNGEE, per germline. V was shortened by 0 bases and J by 4 bases, with 10 bases between the two germline ends. This CDR3 contains 14 residues. CDR3 nucleotide sequence: TGTGCCAGCAGCGTAGATCTAGAGAGCTATGGCTACACCTTC. Its protein is CASSVDLESYGYTF.

This clone appeared a single time. The chain is built from TRBV29-1 and TRBJ1-1; TRBD1 matches 7 bases. CDR3 size: 15 residues. The germline V gene encodes CDR1 SQVTM and CDR2 ANQGSEA. V lost 7 bases to trimming and J lost 5 bases; unmatched junction nucleotides: 16. The CDR3 bases are TGCAGCGGAACCGGGACAGCACATGGGGGGACTGAAGCTTTCTTT. This codes for CSGTGTAHGGTEAFF.

The rearrangement links TRBV5-1 to TRBJ2-1; either TRBD1 or TRBD2 may fit D (5 bases each). Deletions cut 7 bases from V and 3 bases from J, with 14 bases between. From germline, CDR1 is SGHRS and CDR2 YFSETQ. The CDR3 contains 14 residues. CDR3 in amino acids: CASRRGVDYNEQFF. CDR3 DNA: TGCGCCAGCCGTAGAGGGGTGGACTACAATGAGCAGTTCTTC.

The chain links TRBV7-3 to TRBJ2-1; 7 nucleotides line up with TRBD1. V trimming: 7 bases; J trimming: 2 bases; junction bases outside the gene matches: 8. Per germline, CDR1 SGHTA and CDR2 FQGTGA. This CDR3 is built from 15 residues. In DNA form, the CDR3 reads TGTGCCAGCACCCCTTCGACAGGGACCTACAATGAGCAGTTCTTC. This encodes CASTPSTGTYNEQFF.

V and J are TRBV5-1 and TRBJ1-1; no reliable D call. Trimming took off 0 bases at V and 7 bases at J, with 10 bases between the two ends. This CDR3 is 13 amino acids long. Germline V CDR1 and CDR2: SGHRS, YFSETQ. For the CDR3, the DNA is TGCGCCAGCAGCTTGGGGACCGGCGGTGAAGCTTTCTTT. Its translation is CASSLGTGGEAFF.

This clone was recorded only once. V usage is TRBV7-2 and J usage is TRBJ2-2; the D gene is possibly TRBD1 (5 bases). V was clipped by 5 bases and J by 1 base, with 11 bases between them. Germline V CDR1 and CDR2: SGHTA, FQGNSA. This CDR3 contains 15 residues. In nucleotides, the CDR3 is TGTGCCAGCAGCCCTGACACAGGGAACACCGGGGAGCTGTTTTTT. The encoded protein is CASSPDTGNTGELFF.

V usage is TRBV30 and J usage is TRBJ1-4, with D tentatively TRBD1 (6 bases). The germline gives CDR1 GTSNPN, CDR2 SVGIG (reference sequence). CDR3 length equals 13 residues. The V and J ends lost 1 base and 7 bases respectively, with 10 bases between them. The CDR3 sequence is CAWSAGQTEKLFF. In DNA form, the CDR3 reads TGTGCCTGGAGTGCCGGACAGACTGAAAAACTGTTTTTT.

The J gene is TRBJ1-2, the V gene TRBV29-1; weak D call: TRBD1 (6 bases). Germline loops: CDR1 SQVTM, CDR2 ANQGSEA. There are 10 residues in the CDR3. V was trimmed by 4 bases and J by 7 bases, leaving 7 bases between them. In nucleotides, the CDR3 is TGCAGCGTTGGACAGGCTGGCTACACCTTC. Translation gives CSVGQAGYTF.

The chain is built from TRBV18 and TRBJ2-7; 7 nucleotides align to TRBD1. Per the germline V gene, CDR1 is KGHSH and CDR2 is LQKENI. The J segment lost 4 bases and the V segment lost 5 bases, leaving 8 bases of the junction unmatched. The CDR3 is 14 amino acids. The CDR3 bases are TGTGCCAGCTCAAGGCAGGGGGTTTCGTACGAGCAGTACTTC. Its protein is CASSRQGVSYEQYF.

The V gene is TRBV13, the J gene TRBJ1-1; D not resolved. Germline V gene lookup returns CDR1 PRHDT and CDR2 FYEKMQ (reference sequence). V lost 3 bases to trimming and J lost 5 bases, with 13 bases between them. There are 14 residues in the CDR3. CDR3 protein: CASSFLMIGTEAFF. Written as DNA, the CDR3 is TGTGCCAGCAGCTTCCTGATGATAGGTACTGAAGCTTTCTTT.

Points on this clone: A junction boundary mismatches the germline segment, possibly from a read error. The chain couples TRBV7-7 to TRBJ2-5; D is unresolved. There are 16 residues in the CDR3. The germline gives CDR1 SSHAT, CDR2 FNYEAQ (reference sequence). The CDR3 loop is CASSLGRWVPPETQYF. The CDR3 region has the DNA TGTGCTAGCAGCTTAGGCCGTTGGGTTCCCCCTGAGACCCAGTACTTC. The variable domain in full, completed from reference TRBV7-7 and TRBJ2-5, reads GAGVSQSPRYKVTKRGQDVTLRCDPISSHATLYWYQQALGQGPEFLTYFNYEAQPDKSGLPSDRFSAERPEGSISTLTIQRTEQRDSAMYRCASSLGRWVPPETQYFGPGTRLLVL.

The chain joins TRBV30 to TRBJ1-5; D is ambiguous. The V gene lost 1 base and the J gene lost 0 bases, with 7 bases spanning the gap. The CDR3 extends over 14 amino acids. Germline-derived CDR1 and CDR2 are GTSNPN and SVGIG (reference sequence). The CDR3 reads CAWSGRASNQPQHF. The CDR3 coding sequence is TGTGCCTGGAGTGGAAGGGCTAGCAATCAGCCCCAGCATTTT.

The V call is TRBV9, the J call TRBJ1-2; maybe TRBD1 (5 bases). The CDR3 spans 15 residues. The germline V gene encodes CDR1 SGDLS and CDR2 YYNGEE. V shed 0 bases and J shed 4 bases, with 13 bases lying between them. CDR3 region: CASSVEGGAPYGYTF. CDR3 sequence (DNA): TGTGCCAGCAGCGTAGAGGGAGGGGCTCCCTATGGCTACACCTTC.